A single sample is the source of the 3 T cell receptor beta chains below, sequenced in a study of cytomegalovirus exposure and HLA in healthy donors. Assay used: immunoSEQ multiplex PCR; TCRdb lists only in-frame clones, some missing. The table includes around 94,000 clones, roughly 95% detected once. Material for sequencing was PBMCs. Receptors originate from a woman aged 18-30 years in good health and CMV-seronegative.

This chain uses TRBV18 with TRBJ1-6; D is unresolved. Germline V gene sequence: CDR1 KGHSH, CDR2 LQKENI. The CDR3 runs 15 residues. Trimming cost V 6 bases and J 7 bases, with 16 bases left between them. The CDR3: CASSQGLAENSPLHF. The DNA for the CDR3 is TGTGCCAGCTCGCAAGGACTCGCTGAGAATTCACCCCTCCACTTT.

The CDR3 sequence is CASSLAVTSGYNEQFF. For the CDR3, the DNA is TGCGCCAGCAGCTTGGCCGTGACTAGCGGATACAATGAGCAGTTCTTC. The chain employs TRBV5-1 and TRBJ2-1; 9 positions match TRBD2. The germline V gene encodes CDR1 SGHRS and CDR2 YFSETQ. Germline trimming cut 0 bases from V and 4 bases from J; bases unmatched to any gene: 5. The CDR3 has 16 amino acids.

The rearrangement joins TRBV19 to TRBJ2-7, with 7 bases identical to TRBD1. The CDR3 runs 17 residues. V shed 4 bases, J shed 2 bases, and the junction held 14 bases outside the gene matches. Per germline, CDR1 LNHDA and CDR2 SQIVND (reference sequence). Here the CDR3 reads CASSKRQGVDGAYEQYF. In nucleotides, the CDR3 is TGTGCCAGTAGTAAGCGACAGGGCGTCGATGGGGCCTACGAGCAGTACTTC. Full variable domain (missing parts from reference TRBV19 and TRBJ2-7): DGGITQSPKYLFRKEGQNVTLSCEQNLNHDAMYWYRQDPGQGLRLIYYSQIVNDFQKGDIAEGYSVSREKKESFPLTVTSAQKNPTAFYLCASSKRQGVDGAYEQYFGPGTRLTVT.